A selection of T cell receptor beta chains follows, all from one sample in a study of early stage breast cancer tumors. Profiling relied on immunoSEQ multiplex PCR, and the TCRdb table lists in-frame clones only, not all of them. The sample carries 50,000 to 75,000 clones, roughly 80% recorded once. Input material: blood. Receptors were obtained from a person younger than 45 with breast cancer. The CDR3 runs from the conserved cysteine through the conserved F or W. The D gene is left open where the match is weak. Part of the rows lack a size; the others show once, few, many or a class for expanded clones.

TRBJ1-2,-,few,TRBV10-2,CASRSGTQYGYTF,TGCGCCAGCAGATCCGGGACACAATATGGCTACACCTTC
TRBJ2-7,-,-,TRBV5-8,CASSTRSSYEQYF,TGTGCCAGCAGCACTAGGAGCTCCTACGAGCAGTACTTC
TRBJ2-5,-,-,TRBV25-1,CASSERLLGLRGETQYF,TGTGCCAGCAGTGAAAGGCTTCTGGGCCTGCGGGGTGAGACCCAGTACTTC
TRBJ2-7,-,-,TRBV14,CASSQDLNSYEQYF,TGTGCCAGCAGCCAAGACTTGAACTCCTACGAGCAGTACTTC
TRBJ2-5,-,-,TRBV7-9,CASSTSVQGWETQYF,TGTGCCAGCAGCACTTCAGTTCAGGGCTGGGAGACCCAGTACTTC
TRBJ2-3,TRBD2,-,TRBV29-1,CSVGKIAGGSTTDTQYF,TGCAGCGTCGGAAAAATAGCGGGAGGCTCAACCACAGATACGCAGTATTTT
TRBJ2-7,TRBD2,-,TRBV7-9,CASSSSRLAGDFYEQYF,TGTGCCAGCAGCTCTAGCCGACTAGCGGGAGATTTTTACGAGCAGTACTTC
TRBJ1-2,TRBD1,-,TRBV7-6,CASSPYPGTGVNGYTF,TGTGCCAGCAGCCCATATCCCGGGACAGGGGTAAATGGCTACACCTTC
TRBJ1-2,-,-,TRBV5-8,CASSLYGTYYGYTF,TGTGCCAGCAGCTTGTACGGGACATACTATGGCTACACCTTC
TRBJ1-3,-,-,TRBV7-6,CASSLLTDAGNTIYF,TGTGCCAGCAGCTTATTGACAGACGCTGGAAACACCATATATTTT
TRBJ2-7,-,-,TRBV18,CASSPPNPTGEQYF,TGTGCCAGCTCACCACCTAACCCGACCGGGGAGCAGTACTTC
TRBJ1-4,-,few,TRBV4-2,CASSQTGTVGKLFF,TGTGCCAGCAGCCAAACCGGGACGGTCGGAAAACTGTTTTTT
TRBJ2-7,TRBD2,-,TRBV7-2,CASSLNGLAGGGEQYF,TGTGCCAGCAGCCTTAACGGACTAGCGGGAGGAGGTGAGCAGTACTTC
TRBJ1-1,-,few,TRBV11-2,CASSLAVGRKNTEAFF,TGTGCCAGCAGCTTAGCCGTAGGGAGAAAGAACACTGAAGCTTTCTTT
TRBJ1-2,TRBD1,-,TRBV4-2,CASSRSRRQGAFGYTF,TGTGCCAGCAGCCGCTCTCGGAGACAGGGGGCGTTTGGCTACACCTTC
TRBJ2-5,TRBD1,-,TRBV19,CARGDRVEETQYF,TGTGCCAGAGGAGACAGGGTTGAAGAGACCCAGTACTTC